This T cell receptor beta chain is from a study of T cell changes during pregnancy in multiple sclerosis. This CDR3 has 13 amino acids. The germline gives CDR1 SNHLY, CDR2 FYNNEI. Trimming took 8 bases from V and 5 from J, leaving 13 bases between them. The repertoire was sequenced with immunoSEQ multiplex PCR; TCRdb's copy has only in-frame clones and lacks some. This sample yields approximately 66,000 clones, of which roughly nine tenths are seen a single time; approximately 5.3% belongs to the top ten. The sequencing used CD8+ T cells from peripheral blood mononuclear cells, collected before pregnancy. This chain connects TRBV2 to TRBJ2-1; possible D gene TRBD1, 6 bases. This receptor was obtained from a female donor with multiple sclerosis, enrolled in a pregnancy study. Here the CDR3 reads CASPGQLNNEQFF. DNA of the CDR3: TGTGCCAGCCCTGGACAGCTTAACAATGAGCAGTTCTTC.